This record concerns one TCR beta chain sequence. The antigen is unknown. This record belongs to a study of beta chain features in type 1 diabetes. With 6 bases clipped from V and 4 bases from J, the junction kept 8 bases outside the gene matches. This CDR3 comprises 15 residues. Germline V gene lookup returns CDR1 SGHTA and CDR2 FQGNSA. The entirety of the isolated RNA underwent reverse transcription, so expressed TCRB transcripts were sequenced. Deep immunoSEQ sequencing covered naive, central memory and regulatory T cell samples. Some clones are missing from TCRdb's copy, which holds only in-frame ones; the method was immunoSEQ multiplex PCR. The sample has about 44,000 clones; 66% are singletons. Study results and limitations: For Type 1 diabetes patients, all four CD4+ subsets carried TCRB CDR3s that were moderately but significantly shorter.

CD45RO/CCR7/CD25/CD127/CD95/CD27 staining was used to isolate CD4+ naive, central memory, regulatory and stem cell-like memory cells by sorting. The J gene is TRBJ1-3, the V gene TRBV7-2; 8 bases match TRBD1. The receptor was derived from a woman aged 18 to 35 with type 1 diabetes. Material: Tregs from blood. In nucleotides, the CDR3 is TGTGCCAGCAGGGACCGCCAGGGGGCCGGAAACACCATATATTTT. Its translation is CASRDRQGAGNTIYF.